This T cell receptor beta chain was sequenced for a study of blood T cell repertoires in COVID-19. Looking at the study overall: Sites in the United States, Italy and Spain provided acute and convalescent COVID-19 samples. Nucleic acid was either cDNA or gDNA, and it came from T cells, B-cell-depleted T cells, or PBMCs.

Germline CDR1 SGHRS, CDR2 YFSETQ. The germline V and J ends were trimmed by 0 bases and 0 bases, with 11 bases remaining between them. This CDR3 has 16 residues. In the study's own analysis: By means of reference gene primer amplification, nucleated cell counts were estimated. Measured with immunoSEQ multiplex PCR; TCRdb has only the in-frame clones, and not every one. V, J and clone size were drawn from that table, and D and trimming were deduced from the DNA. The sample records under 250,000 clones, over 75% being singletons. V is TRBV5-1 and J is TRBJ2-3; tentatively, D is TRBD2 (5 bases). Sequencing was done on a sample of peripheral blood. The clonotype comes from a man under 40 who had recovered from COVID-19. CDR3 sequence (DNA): TGCGCCAGCAGCTTGGACGGGATCCAGAGCACAGATACGCAGTATTTT. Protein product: CASSLDGIQSTDTQYF.